One sample yielded the 20 T cell receptor beta chains listed below, sequenced in a study of blood T cell repertoires in COVID-19. The table came from immunoSEQ multiplex PCR; TCRdb's copy has only in-frame clones and leaves some out. The sample lists about 240,000 clones, around 86% occurring once. Sequencing was performed on peripheral blood. The receptors derive from a man of 80 years or more with acute or convalescent COVID-19.

This chain connects TRBV3-1 (or the pseudogene TRBV3-2) to TRBJ1-1; 8 bases map to TRBD1. After removal of 0 bases from V and 1 base from J, the junction contained 4 bases not matched to a gene. CDR1 is LGHDT and CDR2 is YNNKEL in the germline V gene (reference sequence). This CDR3 contains 16 residues. The CDR3 loop reads CASSQERTGRNTEAFF. The CDR3, as DNA: TGTGCCAGCAGCCAAGAGCGGACAGGGAGGAACACTGAAGCTTTCTTT.

The chain carries TRBV15 and TRBJ2-5; tentatively, D is TRBD2 (5 bases). The CDR3 runs to 14 residues. From germline, CDR1 is LNHNV and CDR2 YYDKDF (reference sequence). V lost 0 bases to trimming and J lost 4 bases, with 9 bases between them. In nucleotides, the CDR3 is TGTGCCACCAGCAGAGAGAGGGTCGCAGAGACCCAGTACTTC. This encodes CATSRERVAETQYF.

The chain couples TRBV27 to TRBJ1-4; 8 bases map to TRBD1. J was trimmed by 0 bases and V by 2 bases; bases with no gene match: 2. The germline CDR1 and CDR2 sequences are MNHEY and SMNVEV (reference sequence). CDR3 length equals 16 residues. DNA of the CDR3: TGTGCCAGCAGTTTAGGGGGACAGGCAACTAATGAAAAACTGTTTTTT. Amino acids: CASSLGGQATNEKLFF.

The V gene is TRBV28, the J gene TRBJ2-3, with 10 bases matching TRBD2. There are 16 residues in the CDR3. Trimming took 0 bases from V and 4 from J; bases not matched to a gene: 4. The V gene's germline CDR1 is MDHEN and CDR2 SYDVKM. The CDR3 loop is CASSLWVGLASDTQYF. The DNA of the CDR3 is TGTGCCAGCAGTTTATGGGTGGGACTAGCGTCAGATACGCAGTATTTT.

This clone was picked up one time. The chain employs TRBV5-1 and TRBJ2-5; tentative D call: TRBD2 (6 bases). Germline CDR1 and CDR2: SGHRS and YFSETQ. This CDR3 region has 14 residues. Trimming took 4 bases from V and 1 from J, leaving 11 bases between them. In DNA form, the CDR3 reads TGCGCCAGCAGCAGAGGAGGGCGCCAAGAGACCCAGTACTTC. It translates to CASSRGGRQETQYF.

The J gene is TRBJ2-5, the V gene TRBV18, with a weak D call TRBD1 (7 bases). Germline assignment: CDR1 KGHSH and CDR2 LQKENI. V was cut by 2 bases and J by 5 bases, with 15 bases left in between. This CDR3 region has 15 residues. CDR3 sequence reads: CASSPVAGGKETQYF. CDR3 in DNA: TGTGCCAGCTCACCAGTGGCAGGGGGGAAGGAGACCCAGTACTTC.

V is TRBV18 and J is TRBJ2-3; weak D call: TRBD1 (6 bases). Germline CDR1 is KGHSH and CDR2 is LQKENI. V dropped 2 bases and J dropped 4 bases, with 10 bases sitting between them. This CDR3 comprises 14 residues. CDR3 protein: CASSPGGGADTQYF. The CDR3 nucleotides are TGTGCCAGCTCACCAGGGGGCGGAGCAGATACGCAGTATTTT. Complete variable domain (other parts from reference TRBV18 and TRBJ2-3): NAGVMQNPRHLVRRRGQEARLRCSPMKGHSHVYWYRQLPEEGLKFMVYLQKENIIDESGMPKERFSAEFPKEGPSILRIQQVVRGDSAAYFCASSPGGGADTQYFGPGTRLTVL.

The table lists this clone with a few counts. The rearrangement uses TRBV28 and TRBJ2-7; 7 positions agree with TRBD2. V gave up 6 bases and J gave up 2 bases; unmatched junction bases: 1. Germline assignment: CDR1 MDHEN and CDR2 SYDVKM. The CDR3 is 12 residues long. The CDR3 DNA reads TGTGCCAGCAGGGGAGGGCCCTACGAGCAGTACTTC. Encoded protein: CASRGGPYEQYF.

The genes are TRBV7-2 and TRBJ2-1; 9 positions match TRBD1. The CDR3 has 15 residues. With 5 bases clipped from V and 2 bases from J, the junction kept 4 bases outside the gene matches. Looked up from germline, CDR1 is SGHTA and CDR2 is FQGNSA. The CDR3 bases are TGTGCCAGCAGCCCACAGGGGGCACCCTACAATGAGCAGTTCTTC. Residues: CASSPQGAPYNEQFF.

The chain uses TRBV4-1 and TRBJ1-1; D may be TRBD1 (5 bases). V gave up 4 bases and J gave up 7 bases, with 19 bases separating them. Germline CDR1 MGHRA, CDR2 YSYEKL. CDR3 length: 15 residues. For the CDR3, the DNA is TGCGCCAGCAGCCTCCGGGACGGGGGGGGAAGTGAAGCTTTCTTT. It specifies CASSLRDGGGSEAFF.

The chain has TRBV12-3 or TRBV12-4 and TRBJ1-2, with no clear D. CDR3 length equals 13 residues. V lost 6 bases, J lost 1 base, and 9 bases lay in between. The CDR3 region is CASSPQVNYGYTF. The DNA of the CDR3 is TGTGCCAGCAGCCCACAAGTTAACTATGGCTACACCTTC.

In regard to this clone: The sample contains more than one DNA sequence encoding this CDR3. This sequence joins TRBV28 and TRBJ1-2, with a possible D match to TRBD1 (6 bases). This CDR3 region has 12 residues. The germline V gene encodes CDR1 MDHEN and CDR2 SYDVKM. Between the trimmed V and J ends, which lost 3 bases and 7 bases, there was a span of 9 bases. For the CDR3, the DNA is TGTGCCAGCAGTTTCAGGGGCGGTGGCTACACCTTC. This codes for CASSFRGGGYTF.

The CDR3 loop is CASRGTGNYEQYF. CDR3 in DNA: TGTGCCAGCAGGGGGACAGGGAACTACGAGCAGTACTTC. The gene calls are TRBV12-3 or TRBV12-4 and TRBJ2-7; 9 nucleotides line up with TRBD1. The J segment lost 3 bases and the V segment lost 6 bases, leaving 3 bases of the junction unmatched. The CDR3 is made up of 13 amino acids.

This clone was seen a few times. The CDR3 DNA sequence: TGTGCCAGCAGCCAAGATGGCGGAAACACCGGGGAGCTGTTTTTT. Protein: CASSQDGGNTGELFF. The rearrangement joins TRBV4-2 to TRBJ2-2, with D uncertain. The CDR3 is 15 amino acids. V was cut by 0 bases and J by 2 bases, with 7 bases left in between. Germline lookup yields CDR1 LGHNA and CDR2 YNFKEQ.

The genes are TRBV7-3 and TRBJ2-3, with 12 nucleotides matching TRBD2. Per the germline V gene, CDR1 is SGHTA and CDR2 is FQGTGA. The CDR3 runs 16 residues. V gave up 4 bases and J gave up 4 bases; unmatched junction bases: 6. In DNA, the CDR3 is TGTGCCAGCAGCTCAGGACTAGCGGGAATCGCAGATACGCAGTATTTT. The encoded protein is CASSSGLAGIADTQYF.

The chain uses TRBV10-3 and TRBJ1-2; 9 bases are a match to TRBD1. Germline loops: CDR1 ENHRY, CDR2 SYGVKD. J was trimmed by 2 bases and V by 1 base; bases with no gene match: 2. This CDR3 region has 15 residues. CDR3 sequence (DNA): TGTGCCATCAGTGAGTTCGGACAGGGGAACTATGGCTACACCTTC. Its translation: CAISEFGQGNYGYTF.

The V and J genes are TRBV28 and TRBJ1-5; D is unresolved. Trimming stripped 5 bases from V and 7 bases from J, with 6 bases between. The CDR3 sequence is 11 residues long. CDR1 is MDHEN and CDR2 is SYDVKM in the germline V gene. CDR3 sequence reads: CASSVRQPQHF. In DNA form, the CDR3 reads TGTGCCAGCAGTGTCCGGCAGCCCCAGCATTTT.

CDR3 residues: CASSPGTAYEQYF. The CDR3 DNA sequence: TGTGCCAGCTCACCCGGGACAGCCTACGAGCAGTACTTC. The rearrangement uses TRBV18 and TRBJ2-7, with 7 bases fitting TRBD1. The CDR3 length is 13 residues. The trim removed 3 bases at V and 2 bases at J, leaving 1 base unmatched. Germline V gives CDR1 KGHSH, CDR2 LQKENI.

The chain recombines TRBV5-1 with TRBJ2-3, with TRBD1 matching over 9 bases. This CDR3 has 15 amino acids. Germline V lookup: CDR1 SGHRS, CDR2 YFSETQ. The ends lost 7 bases at V and 5 bases at J; junction bases unmatched: 11. The CDR3 reads CASAFRQGVVDTQYF. The CDR3 bases are TGCGCCAGCGCTTTCCGACAGGGGGTTGTAGATACGCAGTATTTT.

The chain is built from TRBV28 and TRBJ2-3; a possible D gene is TRBD1 (7 bases). Germline assignment: CDR1 MDHEN and CDR2 SYDVKM. The ends were cut back, 6 bases at V and 2 bases at J, with 15 bases in the middle. The CDR3 runs 15 residues. CDR3 DNA sequence: TGTGCCAGCAGCTCAGGGGGGCTTCACACAGATACGCAGTATTTT. Translation: CASSSGGLHTDTQYF.